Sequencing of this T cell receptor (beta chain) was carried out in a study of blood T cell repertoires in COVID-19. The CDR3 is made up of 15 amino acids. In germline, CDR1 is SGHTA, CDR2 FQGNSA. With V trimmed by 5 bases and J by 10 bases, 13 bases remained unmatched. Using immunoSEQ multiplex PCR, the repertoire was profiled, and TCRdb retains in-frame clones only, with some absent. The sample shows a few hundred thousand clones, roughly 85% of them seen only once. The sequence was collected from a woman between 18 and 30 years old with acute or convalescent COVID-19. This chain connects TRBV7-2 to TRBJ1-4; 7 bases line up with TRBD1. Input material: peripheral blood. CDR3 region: CASSDQGGGMGKLFF. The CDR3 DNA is TGTGCCAGCAGCGATCAGGGGGGCGGTATGGGAAAACTGTTTTTT. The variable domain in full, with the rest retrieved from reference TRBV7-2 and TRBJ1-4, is GAGVSQSPSNKVTEKGKDVELRCDPISGHTALYWYRQSLGQGLEFLIYFQGNSAPDKSGLPSDRFSAERTGGSVSTLTIQRTQQEDSAVYLCASSDQGGGMGKLFFGSGTQLSVL.